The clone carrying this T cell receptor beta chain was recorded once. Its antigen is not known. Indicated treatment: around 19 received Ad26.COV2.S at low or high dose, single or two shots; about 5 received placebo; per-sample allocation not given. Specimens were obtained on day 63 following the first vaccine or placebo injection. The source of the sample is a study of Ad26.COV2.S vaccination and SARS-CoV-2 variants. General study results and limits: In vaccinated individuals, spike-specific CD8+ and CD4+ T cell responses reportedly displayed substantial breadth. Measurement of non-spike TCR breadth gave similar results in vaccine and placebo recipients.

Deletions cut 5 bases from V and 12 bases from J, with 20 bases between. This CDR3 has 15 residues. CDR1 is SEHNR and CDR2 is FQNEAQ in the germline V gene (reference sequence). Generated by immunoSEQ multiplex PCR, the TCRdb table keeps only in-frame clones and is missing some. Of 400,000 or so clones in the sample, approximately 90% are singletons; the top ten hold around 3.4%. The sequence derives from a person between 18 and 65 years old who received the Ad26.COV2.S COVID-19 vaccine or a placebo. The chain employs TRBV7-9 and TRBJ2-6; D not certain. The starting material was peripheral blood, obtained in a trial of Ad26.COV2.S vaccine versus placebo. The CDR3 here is CASSLTGGPGPVLTF. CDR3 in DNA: TGTGCCAGCAGCCTCACCGGTGGGCCTGGGCCCGTCCTGACTTTC.